The next 16 T cell receptor beta chains were all read from a single sample in a study of T cell responses to AZD1222 COVID-19 vaccine. Generated by immunoSEQ multiplex PCR, the TCRdb table keeps only in-frame clones and is missing some. The sample yields some 120,000 clones, roughly nine tenths seen once. The sample here was peripheral blood, taken 28 days after the second AZD1222 dose. The receptors here all came from an adult who received the AZD1222 COVID-19 vaccine.

The genes are TRBV10-2 and TRBJ2-7; the match to TRBD2 covers 10 bases. The CDR3 length is 14 residues. Germline CDR1 reads WSHSY; CDR2 reads SAAADI. Trimming at V came to 7 bases and at J to 4 bases, leaving 7 bases not matched to a gene. In DNA, the CDR3 is TGCGCCAGCACTGTTGGGACTAGCGCTTACGAGCAGTACTTC. This translates into CASTVGTSAYEQYF.

This chain joins TRBV7-3 and TRBJ2-3; D is possibly TRBD2 (6 bases). Trimming removed 4 bases from V and 6 bases from J, with 17 bases in between. The CDR3 is 15 amino acids. Germline V gene sequence: CDR1 SGHTA, CDR2 FQGTGA. The CDR3 spells CASSSTSGGKDTQYF. CDR3 in DNA: TGTGCCAGCAGCTCGACTAGTGGGGGGAAGGATACGCAGTATTTT.

The chain is built from TRBV5-8 and TRBJ1-5, with D tentatively TRBD1 (6 bases). Germline lookup yields CDR1 SGHTS and CDR2 YDEGEE. This CDR3 spans 15 amino acids. Trimming removed 2 bases at V and 6 bases at J, with 15 bases between. CDR3 sequence (DNA): TGTGCCAGCAGCTTCCCACAGGGAGAGACTCAGCCCCAGCATTTT. It encodes CASSFPQGETQPQHF. The entire variable domain, with the rest obtained from reference TRBV5-8 and TRBJ1-5, is as follows: EAGVTQSPTHLIKTRGQQATLRCSPISGHTSVYWYQQALGLGLQFLLWYDEGEERNRGNFPPRFSGRQFPNYSSELNVNALELEDSALYLCASSFPQGETQPQHFGDGTRLSIL.

This clone was observed a single time. DNA for the CDR3: TGTGCCAGTAGTCCCGGGTTCGGGACAGAACAAGAGACCCAGTACTTC. This codes for CASSPGFGTEQETQYF. The chain recombines TRBV19 with TRBJ2-5, with TRBD1 identical over 7 bases. Germline CDR1 is LNHDA and CDR2 is SQIVND (reference sequence). This CDR3 spans 16 amino acids. V lost 5 bases and J lost 2; bases outside the gene matches: 11.

This clone was recorded once. This chain connects TRBV6-6 to TRBJ1-5; a weak D match, TRBD1 (5 bases). CDR3 size: 16 residues. Trimming took off 7 bases at V and 3 bases at J, with 19 bases between the two ends. Germline assignment: CDR1 MNHNY and CDR2 SVGAGI (reference sequence). The DNA of the CDR3 is TGTGCCAGCACCCCGGGCAGGGAAATGATCAATCAGCCCCAGCATTTT. Its protein product is CASTPGREMINQPQHF.

The chain employs TRBV27 and TRBJ1-6; TRBD1 matches 10 bases. Germline CDR1 is MNHEY and CDR2 is SMNVEV (reference sequence). Trimming removed 5 bases from V and 8 bases from J; junction bases left unmatched: 0. The CDR3 runs 13 residues. The CDR3 loop is CASSGTGDSPLHF. DNA for the CDR3: TGTGCCAGCAGTGGGACAGGGGATTCACCCCTCCACTTT.

This clone was observed once. The gene calls are TRBV30 and TRBJ2-7; D is perhaps TRBD2 (5 bases). Trimming shortened V by 8 bases and J by 8 bases, and 19 bases separated the two germline ends. Germline CDR1 is GTSNPN and CDR2 is SVGIG (reference sequence). The CDR3 sequence is 12 residues long. The CDR3 DNA sequence: TGTGCCCTGGAGGTGGCTTTGGAAAAGCAGTACTTC. As protein: CALEVALEKQYF.

V is TRBV2 and J is TRBJ2-2; D call uncertain. Germline values: CDR1 SNHLY, CDR2 FYNNEI. V was clipped by 7 bases and J by 6 bases, with 12 bases between them. The CDR3 has 13 residues. The DNA of the CDR3 is TGTGCCAGCATTCTGACCTCCTCCGGGGAGCTGTTTTTT. Amino acids: CASILTSSGELFF.

V and J are TRBV6-1 and TRBJ2-3; D gene ambiguous. V was pared by 2 bases and J by 3 bases, with 18 bases between. The germline gives CDR1 MNHNS, CDR2 SASEGT. The length of the CDR3 is 17 residues. CDR3 DNA sequence: TGTGCCAGCAGTGAAATCCTGACCGCCGTTGGGACAGATACGCAGTATTTT. Amino acid sequence: CASSEILTAVGTDTQYF.

V usage is TRBV3-1 (or the pseudogene TRBV3-2) and J usage is TRBJ1-1; D is ambiguous. There are 13 residues in the CDR3. The germline V and J ends were trimmed by 0 bases and 4 bases, with 6 bases remaining between them. Germline lookup yields CDR1 LGHDT and CDR2 YNNKEL (reference sequence). CDR3 protein: CASSQDSSTEAFF. CDR3 sequence (DNA): TGTGCCAGCAGCCAAGACTCCAGCACTGAAGCTTTCTTT.

The chain couples TRBV13 to TRBJ2-3; D is possibly TRBD2 (7 bases). CDR3 length equals 16 residues. Deletions cut 5 bases from V and 6 bases from J, with 21 bases between. Per the germline V gene, CDR1 is PRHDT and CDR2 is FYEKMQ (reference sequence). The CDR3 protein is CASSPFGSEGGDTQYF. CDR3 in DNA: TGTGCCAGCAGCCCCTTCGGAAGTGAGGGGGGGGATACGCAGTATTTT.

J is TRBJ2-2 and V is TRBV3-1 (or the pseudogene TRBV3-2), with D possibly TRBD1 on 6 matching bases. CDR3 length: 15 residues. Germline CDR1 reads LGHDT; CDR2 reads YNNKEL (reference sequence). V was trimmed by 4 bases and J by 2 bases, leaving 11 bases between them. Here the CDR3 reads CASSPLGQNTGELFF. The DNA for the CDR3 is TGTGCCAGCAGCCCCCTGGGACAAAACACCGGGGAGCTGTTTTTT.

The chain joins TRBV10-3 to TRBJ1-2; perhaps TRBD1 as D (5 bases). This CDR3 contains 14 residues. In germline, CDR1 is ENHRY, CDR2 SYGVKD. Trimming pared 5 bases from V and 5 bases from J, leaving 15 bases between. CDR3 region: CAISLDGTSYGYTF. The CDR3 DNA is TGTGCCATCAGTCTGGATGGGACTTCATATGGCTACACCTTC.

The genes are TRBV29-1 and TRBJ1-1, with no clear D. The CDR3 is made up of 15 amino acids. V lost 1 base and J lost 4, with 16 bases in between. From germline, CDR1 is SQVTM and CDR2 ANQGSEA. As DNA, the CDR3 is TGCAGCGTTGAAGGGCCCGGAGGGCAGGTCACTGAAGCTTTCTTT. This sequence encodes CSVEGPGGQVTEAFF.

The genes are TRBV11-2 and TRBJ2-7; 13 bases are a match to TRBD2. This CDR3 region has 19 residues. Germline V gene data show CDR1 as SGHAT and CDR2 as FQNNGV. The V gene end was trimmed by 5 bases and the J gene end by 4 bases; junction bases not matched to a gene: 17. CDR3 region: CASSLVGGLRTSGSYEQYF. The CDR3 DNA sequence: TGTGCCAGCAGCCTCGTCGGCGGACTGCGGACTAGCGGGAGTTACGAGCAGTACTTC.

The rearrangement links TRBV9 to TRBJ2-2, with D perhaps matching TRBD1 (5 bases). In germline, CDR1 is SGDLS, CDR2 YYNGEE. The V gene lost 3 bases and the J gene lost 7 bases, with 13 bases spanning the gap. The CDR3 covers 14 residues. The CDR3 protein is CASSDPRGVGELFF. CDR3 coding DNA: TGTGCCAGCAGCGACCCTAGGGGCGTCGGGGAGCTGTTTTTT.